The next 21 T cell receptor beta chains were all read from a single sample in a study of T-cell reconstitution after alpha-beta-depleted transplantation in children. Unique molecular identifiers were incorporated during preparation of the TCRbeta library. Each CDR3 protein gets one entry after TCRdb re-called the PCR reads with MiXCR. This table has about 400,000 distinct CDR3 sequences, about a fifth appearing once. Sample: PBMCs from the stem cell graft donor, taken from the stem cell graft. The receptors were sampled from a human donor who donated a stem cell graft to a child with acute myeloid leukemia.

There are a few counts of this clonotype. The chain combines TRBV25-1 with TRBJ2-7; D possibly corresponds to TRBD1 (5 bases). V was pared by 1 base and J by 6 bases, with 19 bases between. This CDR3 comprises 16 residues. Germline CDR1 and CDR2: MGHDK and SYGVNS. For the CDR3, the DNA is TGTGCCAGCAGTGAATTTGGCAGGGTTGCGTCCGTCGAGCAGTACTTC. Its translation: CASSEFGRVASVEQYF.

This clonotype was picked up a small number of times. The J gene is TRBJ2-5, the V gene TRBV5-1, with no clear D. The V end was cut by 4 bases, the J end by 3 bases, with 7 bases between. The CDR3 is made up of 12 amino acids. From germline, CDR1 is SGHRS and CDR2 YFSETQ. CDR3 region: CASSTPEETQYF. DNA of the CDR3: TGCGCCAGCAGCACCCCTGAAGAGACCCAGTACTTC.

This clonotype was seen ten or more times. This chain connects TRBV29-1 to TRBJ2-1; 7 bases are shared with TRBD2. There are 14 residues in the CDR3. The V gene end was trimmed by 4 bases and the J gene end by 0 bases; junction bases not matched to a gene: 3. From germline, CDR1 is SQVTM and CDR2 ANQGSEA. CDR3 DNA: TGCAGCGTTGGACGCGGGAGCTCCTACAATGAGCAGTTCTTC. Amino acids: CSVGRGSSYNEQFF.

This clonotype was seen at least ten times. The chain couples TRBV29-1 to TRBJ2-5; 7 positions agree with TRBD2. The trim removed 0 bases at V and 5 bases at J, leaving 3 bases unmatched. CDR3 length: 13 residues. Germline V CDR1 and CDR2: SQVTM, ANQGSEA. In DNA form, the CDR3 reads TGCAGCGTTGAAGATGGGAGGGCGGAGACCCAGTACTTC. Its translation is CSVEDGRAETQYF.

Only a few counts were recorded for this clonotype. The chain combines TRBV27 with TRBJ2-7; 13 bases match TRBD2. Trimming removed 5 bases from V and 6 bases from J; junction bases left unmatched: 4. The CDR3 covers 14 residues. CDR1 is MNHEY, CDR2 SMNVEV, per germline (reference sequence). CDR3 DNA: TGTGCCAGCAGTACCGGACTAGCGGGAGTCGAGCAGTACTTC. Its translation is CASSTGLAGVEQYF.

The chain couples TRBV4-3 to TRBJ1-2; weak D call: TRBD1 (5 bases). This CDR3 is 16 amino acids long. Trimming cost V 0 bases and J 3 bases, with 14 bases left between them. CDR1 is LGHNA, CDR2 YSLEER, per germline. In DNA form, the CDR3 reads TGCGCCAGCAGCCAAGAAGTCAGGGACTACTACTATGGCTACACCTTC. Amino acid sequence: CASSQEVRDYYYGYTF.

This clonotype occurred many times. The rearrangement links TRBV6-5 to TRBJ2-1, with 8 bases fitting TRBD2. Trimming took 2 bases from V and 4 from J; bases not matched to a gene: 7. Germline lookup yields CDR1 MNHEY and CDR2 SVGAGI. The CDR3 consists of 16 residues. DNA for the CDR3: TGTGCCAGCAGTTACGTCGGGAGGGTGGGGTACAATGAGCAGTTCTTC. This encodes CASSYVGRVGYNEQFF.

The sample holds many counts of this clonotype. The V and J genes are TRBV28 and TRBJ2-1, with 11 bases matching TRBD2. Germline loops: CDR1 MDHEN, CDR2 SYDVKM. The CDR3 is made up of 16 amino acids. J was trimmed by 3 bases and V by 6 bases; bases with no gene match: 7. The CDR3 reads CASSRLAGQLYNEQFF. CDR3 DNA sequence: TGTGCCAGCAGCCGACTAGCGGGGCAACTCTACAATGAGCAGTTCTTC.

This clonotype was counted at least ten times. The chain employs TRBV20-1 and TRBJ2-1; TRBD1 agrees at 10 bases. The CDR3 totals 12 residues. V shed 5 bases, J shed 7 bases, and the junction held 2 bases outside the gene matches. Germline CDR1 reads DFQATT; CDR2 reads SNEGSKA (reference sequence). In nucleotides, the CDR3 is TGCAGTGCTTGGGACAGGGGTAATGAGCAGTTCTTC. Its protein is CSAWDRGNEQFF.

This clonotype was counted between two and nine times. The chain uses TRBV7-2 and TRBJ2-1, with D maybe TRBD2 (6 bases). V was shortened by 4 bases and J by 4 bases, with 11 bases between the two germline ends. This CDR3 has 14 amino acids. Germline CDR1 SGHTA, CDR2 FQGNSA. The CDR3 bases are TGTGCCAGCAGCTCGATACTAGCTTACAATGAGCAGTTCTTC. It specifies CASSSILAYNEQFF. Variable domain in full (rest from reference TRBV7-2 and TRBJ2-1): GAGVSQSPSNKVTEKGKDVELRCDPISGHTALYWYRQSLGQGLEFLIYFQGNSAPDKSGLPSDRFSAERTGGSVSTLTIQRTQQEDSAVYLCASSSILAYNEQFFGPGTRLTVL.

J is TRBJ2-7 and V is TRBV10-3; a possible D gene is TRBD1 (6 bases). The CDR3 covers 15 residues. V dropped 0 bases and J dropped 4 bases, with 13 bases sitting between them. The germline gives CDR1 ENHRY, CDR2 SYGVKD. CDR3 sequence: CAISESTGSVYEQYF. Here the CDR3 DNA reads TGTGCCATCAGTGAGTCGACAGGTTCCGTGTACGAGCAGTACTTC.

J is TRBJ1-4 and V is TRBV20-1, with D perhaps matching TRBD1 (5 bases). The V end lost 6 bases, the J end lost 8 bases, and 13 bases lay between the germline ends. The CDR3 is 12 amino acids. Looked up from germline, CDR1 is DFQATT and CDR2 is SNEGSKA (reference sequence). This CDR3 reads CSAHSGHEKLFF. CDR3 nucleotide sequence: TGCAGTGCCCATTCGGGGCACGAAAAACTGTTTTTT.

This chain connects TRBV12-3 or TRBV12-4 to TRBJ2-1; 7 nucleotides align to TRBD1. With 3 bases clipped from V and 10 bases from J, the junction kept 12 bases outside the gene matches. This CDR3 is built from 15 residues. This CDR3 is CASSFPGQLEGEQFF. In DNA form, the CDR3 reads TGTGCCAGCAGTTTTCCGGGACAGCTAGAGGGGGAGCAGTTCTTC.

This clonotype was counted at least ten times. The chain carries TRBV12-3 or TRBV12-4 and TRBJ2-1, with TRBD2 identical over 10 bases. The V and J ends lost 8 bases and 3 bases, in that order; junction bases with no gene match: 1. This CDR3 is 13 amino acids long. CDR3 DNA: TGTGCCAGCCTAGCGGGGGTCTACAATGAGCAGTTCTTC. It translates to CASLAGVYNEQFF.

This clonotype was seen ten or more times. This chain joins TRBV24-1 and TRBJ2-1; 9 positions match TRBD1. Germline lookup yields CDR1 KGHDR and CDR2 SFDVKD. The CDR3 loop spans 16 amino acids. The trim removed 3 bases at V and 2 bases at J, leaving 4 bases unmatched. In DNA form, the CDR3 reads TGTGCCACCAGTGATGGACAGGGGCCCACCTACAATGAGCAGTTCTTC. Its protein product is CATSDGQGPTYNEQFF.

The rearrangement joins TRBV6-5 to TRBJ1-1; D not certain. This CDR3 is built from 14 residues. V was pared by 2 bases and J by 3 bases, with 10 bases between. Germline V CDR1 and CDR2: MNHEY, SVGAGI. The CDR3 nucleotides are TGTGCCAGCAGTTACGGGCAGTTGGACACTGAAGCTTTCTTT. Encoded protein: CASSYGQLDTEAFF.

V usage is TRBV15 and J usage is TRBJ2-7; tentative D call: TRBD1 (5 bases). The CDR3 totals 13 residues. CDR1 and CDR2 (germline): LNHNV, YYDKDF (reference sequence). The V end lost 8 bases, the J end lost 9 bases, and 20 bases lay between the germline ends. DNA for the CDR3: TGTGCCACCGCCAAGAAAGGGGCTTTGGGGCAGTACTTC. It yields the protein CATAKKGALGQYF.

This clonotype appeared a few times. The V call is TRBV9, the J call TRBJ2-3; 7 bases are shared with TRBD2. The trim removed 0 bases at V and 3 bases at J, leaving 4 bases unmatched. Per the germline V gene, CDR1 is SGDLS and CDR2 is YYNGEE. CDR3 size: 15 residues. The CDR3 bases are TGTGCCAGCAGCGTAGGGGCGGGAGCAACAGATACGCAGTATTTT. Translation gives CASSVGAGATDTQYF.

Only a few counts were recorded for this clonotype. The rearrangement joins TRBV9 to TRBJ2-1; D unresolved. The V gene lost 4 bases and the J gene lost 0 bases, with 14 bases spanning the gap. The CDR3 extends over 16 amino acids. The germline gives CDR1 SGDLS, CDR2 YYNGEE. This CDR3 reads CASSLRSDVSYNEQFF. DNA for the CDR3: TGTGCCAGCAGCCTCCGATCAGATGTCTCCTACAATGAGCAGTTCTTC. Filled out from reference TRBV9 and TRBJ2-1, the complete variable domain reads DSGVTQTPKHLITATGQRVTLRCSPRSGDLSVYWYQQSLDQGLQFLIQYYNGEERAKGNILERFSAQQFPDLHSELNLSSLELGDSALYFCASSLRSDVSYNEQFFGPGTRLTVL.

In this sample, this clonotype turned up a few times. The chain couples TRBV27 to TRBJ2-1; D is uncertain. Trimming stripped 4 bases from V and 10 bases from J, with 11 bases between. The germline V gene encodes CDR1 MNHEY and CDR2 SMNVEV (reference sequence). This CDR3 has 12 residues. CDR3 sequence (DNA): TGTGCCAGCAGTTCCTCTCCGCGGGAGCAGTTCTTC. This gives the protein CASSSSPREQFF.

The chain is built from TRBV11-1 and TRBJ1-5, with D maybe TRBD1 (5 bases). The CDR3 consists of 17 residues. Germline CDR1 SGHAT, CDR2 FQDESV (reference sequence). Trimming cost V 5 bases and J 5 bases, with 22 bases left between them. CDR3 residues: CASSVGPRGAGHQPQHF. The CDR3 region has the DNA TGTGCCAGCAGCGTCGGTCCTAGGGGCGCTGGGCATCAGCCCCAGCATTTT.